This TCR beta chain was identified in a study of PD-L1 blockade in urothelial cancer. Study at large: Previous chemotherapy exposure amounted to 0 to 3 regimens for patients. The median T cell count in blood samples was approximately 140,000.

This CDR3 comprises 15 residues. Germline values: CDR1 GTSNPN, CDR2 SVGIG (reference sequence). V was pared by 5 bases and J by 2 bases, with 9 bases of the junction left unmatched. The table came from immunoSEQ multiplex PCR; TCRdb's copy has only in-frame clones and leaves some out. The sample holds some 60,000 clones, 70% to 90% seen once. The chain joins TRBV30 to TRBJ2-5; 9 bases match TRBD1. Sequencing was performed on PBMCs, taken around atezolizumab (anti-PD-L1) treatment. This TCR was sampled from a man aged 50 to 59 with urothelial cancer. Here the CDR3 DNA reads TGTGCCTGGGATCGACAGGGGGGCGAACAAGAGACCCAGTACTTC. Translation: CAWDRQGGEQETQYF. Based on the CDR3 plus reference TRBV30 and TRBJ2-5, the full variable domain is SQTIHQWPATLVQPVGSPLSLECTVEGTSNPNLYWYRQAAGRGLQLLFYSVGIGQISSEVPQNLSASRPQDRQFILSSKKLLLSDSGFYLCAWDRQGGEQETQYFGPGTRLLVL.